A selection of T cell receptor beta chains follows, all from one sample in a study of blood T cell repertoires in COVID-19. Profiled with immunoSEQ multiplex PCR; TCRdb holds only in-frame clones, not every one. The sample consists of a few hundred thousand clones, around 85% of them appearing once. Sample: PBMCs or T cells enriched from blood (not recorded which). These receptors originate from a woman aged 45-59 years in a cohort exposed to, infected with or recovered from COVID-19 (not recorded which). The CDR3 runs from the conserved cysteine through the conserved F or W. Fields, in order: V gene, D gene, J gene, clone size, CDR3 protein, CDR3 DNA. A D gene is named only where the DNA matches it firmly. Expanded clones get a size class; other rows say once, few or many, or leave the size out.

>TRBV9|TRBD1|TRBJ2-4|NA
CASSDHPGQKNIQYF
TGTGCCAGCAGCGACCACCCGGGACAGAAAAACATTCAGTACTTC
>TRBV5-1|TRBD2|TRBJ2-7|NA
CASSLDGRPYEQYF
TGCGCCAGCAGCTTGGACGGGAGGCCCTACGAGCAGTACTTC
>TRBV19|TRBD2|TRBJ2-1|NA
CATKPLAGGPLEQFF
TGTGCCACCAAACCCTTAGCGGGGGGGCCCCTTGAGCAGTTCTTC
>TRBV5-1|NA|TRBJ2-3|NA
CASSPGNTDTQYF
TGCGCCAGCAGTCCAGGAAACACAGATACGCAGTATTTT
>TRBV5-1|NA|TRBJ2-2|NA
CASRLIRGQNTGELFF
TGCGCCAGCAGGTTGATTAGGGGACAGAACACCGGGGAGCTGTTTTTT
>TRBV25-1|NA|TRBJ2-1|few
CASRETERVSTNVVKQFF
TGTGCCAGCAGAGAAACGGAGCGAGTATCCACAAATGTGGTGAAGCAGTTCTTC
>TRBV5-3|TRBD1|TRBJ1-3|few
CARSLNRDRGSGNTIYF
TGTGCCAGAAGCCTAAACCGGGACAGGGGGTCTGGAAACACCATATATTTT
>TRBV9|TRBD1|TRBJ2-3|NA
CASSVRQGRDTDTQYF
TGTGCCAGCAGCGTAAGACAGGGAAGGGACACAGATACGCAGTATTTT
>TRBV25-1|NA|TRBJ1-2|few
CASSASLGQGRGNYGYTF
TGTGCCAGCAGTGCATCATTAGGACAAGGCCGGGGGAACTATGGCTACACCTTC
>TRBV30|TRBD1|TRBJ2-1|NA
CAWTPFGTGMDNEQFF
TGTGCCTGGACCCCCTTCGGGACAGGGATGGACAATGAGCAGTTCTTC
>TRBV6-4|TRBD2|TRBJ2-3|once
CASTSGKTDTQYF
TGTGCCAGCACTAGCGGTAAAACAGATACGCAGTATTTT
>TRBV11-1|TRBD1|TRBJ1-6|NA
CASSRTGTGNNSPLHF
TGTGCCAGCAGCAGGACCGGGACAGGGAACAATTCACCCCTCCACTTT
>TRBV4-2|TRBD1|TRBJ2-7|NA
CASSHGTGIYEQYF
TGTGCCAGCAGCCACGGGACAGGGATCTACGAGCAGTACTTC
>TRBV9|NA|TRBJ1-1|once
CASSVGSTSNTEAFF
TGTGCCAGCAGCGTAGGATCTACCTCGAACACTGAAGCTTTCTTT
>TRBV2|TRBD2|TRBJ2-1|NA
CASRPSGGPYNEQFF
TGTGCCAGCAGACCTAGCGGGGGGCCCTACAATGAGCAGTTCTTC
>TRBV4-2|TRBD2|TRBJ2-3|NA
CASSQGPSGGLDTQYF
TGTGCCAGCAGCCAAGGACCTAGCGGGGGTTTAGATACGCAGTATTTT
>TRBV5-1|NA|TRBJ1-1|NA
CASSIQGVDTEAFF
TGCGCCAGCAGCATACAGGGTGTTGACACTGAAGCTTTCTTT
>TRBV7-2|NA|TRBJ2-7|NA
CASSLFAGSSYEQYF
TGTGCCAGCAGCTTATTTGCGGGGAGCTCCTACGAGCAGTACTTC
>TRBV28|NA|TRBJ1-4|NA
CATRGGGNEKLFF
TGTGCCACTCGTGGGGGAGGGAACGAAAAACTGTTTTTT
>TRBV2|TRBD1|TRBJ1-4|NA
CASSLQGEPSEKLFF
TGTGCCAGCAGTTTACAGGGGGAGCCGAGTGAAAAACTGTTTTTT
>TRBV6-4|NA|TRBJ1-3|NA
CASSGSDRRWDTIYF
TGTGCCAGCAGTGGTTCAGACAGGAGATGGGACACCATATATTTT
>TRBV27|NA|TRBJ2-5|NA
CASSPGVKETQYF
TGTGCCAGCAGTCCAGGGGTAAAAGAGACCCAGTACTTC